Presented here are 22 T cell receptor beta chains from one specimen sequenced in a study of T cells in Graves' hyperthyroidism and ophthalmopathy. Template material for amplifying TCR beta CDR3 regions consisted of RNA transcripts. TCR CDR3 underwent first-round RT-PCR with the HTBI primer set. From the multiplex PCR reads, TCRdb called clonotypes with MiXCR, one entry per CDR3 protein. Of under 750,000 distinct CDR3 sequences listed, about 19% are singletons. The sequenced material came from blood. The origin of the receptors is a woman aged 50 to 60 with Graves' hyperthyroidism that later progressed to Graves' ophthalmopathy.

This clonotype was picked up many times. V and J are TRBV2 and TRBJ2-2, with 10 bases fitting TRBD1. The V and J ends lost 3 bases and 4 bases, in that order; junction bases with no gene match: 11. The germline CDR1 and CDR2 sequences are SNHLY and FYNNEI. The CDR3 runs 18 residues. CDR3 in DNA: TGTGCCAGCAGTGACCAGATGCCGGGACAGGGGTCCACCGGGGAGCTGTTTTTT. Protein product: CASSDQMPGQGSTGELFF.

This clonotype was observed at least ten times. The chain couples TRBV20-1 to TRBJ2-7, with 7 bases fitting TRBD1. CDR1 and CDR2 (germline): DFQATT, SNEGSKA (reference sequence). The CDR3 has 16 amino acids. The junction had 15 bases not matched to a gene; V was cut back by 5 bases and J by 2 bases. This CDR3 is CSAPPIDRDSPYEQYF. As DNA, the CDR3 is TGCAGTGCTCCACCCATTGACCGGGACAGTCCCTACGAGCAGTACTTC.

This clonotype has a count of ten or more. J is TRBJ2-3 and V is TRBV11-2, with 11 nucleotides matching TRBD2. From germline, CDR1 is SGHAT and CDR2 FQNNGV. The length of the CDR3 is 17 residues. Trimming removed 5 bases from V and 2 bases from J; junction bases left unmatched: 9. CDR3 sequence: CASSEGLADKNTDTQYF. CDR3 sequence (DNA): TGTGCCAGCAGCGAGGGACTAGCGGATAAGAACACAGATACGCAGTATTTT.

This clonotype came up many times. This chain joins TRBV11-1 and TRBJ1-2, with D perhaps matching TRBD1 (5 bases). The ends were cut back, 5 bases at V and 5 bases at J, with 15 bases in the middle. Germline V gene sequence: CDR1 SGHAT, CDR2 FQDESV (reference sequence). This CDR3 has 14 amino acids. As DNA, the CDR3 is TGTGCCAGCAGCCGAGACAGAGCTTCTTATGGCTACACCTTC. This translates into CASSRDRASYGYTF.

The chain combines TRBV19 with TRBJ2-2, with D perhaps TRBD2 (5 bases). Germline-derived CDR1 and CDR2 are LNHDA and SQIVND (reference sequence). The CDR3 has 14 amino acids. The V gene lost 6 bases and the J gene lost 3 bases, with 11 bases spanning the gap. The CDR3 DNA follows: TGTGCCAGTAGGGCGGGTCACGACACCGGGGAGCTGTTTTTT. Its translation is CASRAGHDTGELFF.

The J gene is TRBJ1-2, the V gene TRBV15; 8 bases map to TRBD1. The trim removed 7 bases at V and 8 bases at J, leaving 12 bases unmatched. This CDR3 is 14 amino acids long. Germline CDR1 is LNHNV and CDR2 is YYDKDF (reference sequence). As DNA, the CDR3 is TGTGCCACCAACCCAGGACAGGGTCAGGGGGGCTACACCTTC. The encoded protein is CATNPGQGQGGYTF.

This clonotype was detected many times. The gene calls are TRBV27 and TRBJ2-7; 10 nucleotides line up with TRBD1. Germline CDR1 is MNHEY and CDR2 is SMNVEV (reference sequence). The CDR3 totals 19 residues. The junction had 16 bases not matched to a gene; V was cut back by 1 base and J by 4 bases. The DNA for the CDR3 is TGTGCCAGCAGTTTATATCCAATGTTGGGACAGGGGACGGAGTACGAGCAGTACTTC. Amino acids: CASSLYPMLGQGTEYEQYF.

The CDR3, as DNA: TGTGCCAGCAGCCAAGGGAGGAGCCTGAACACTGAAGCTTTCTTT. Encoded protein: CASSQGRSLNTEAFF. This chain uses TRBV14 with TRBJ1-1; D is unresolved. V was pared by 1 base and J by 0 bases, with 9 bases between. CDR1 is SGHDN and CDR2 is FVKESK in the germline V gene. The CDR3 is 15 residues long.

The V gene is TRBV9, the J gene TRBJ2-1; 13 bases fit TRBD2. V dropped 0 bases and J dropped 8; count of bases not matched to a gene: 11. This CDR3 contains 18 residues. Germline V gives CDR1 SGDLS, CDR2 YYNGEE. The DNA of the CDR3 is TGTGCCAGCAGCGTAGGGTTTCGTGGGACTAGCGGGGTATATGAGCAGTTCTTC. Translation: CASSVGFRGTSGVYEQFF.

This clonotype was observed many times. V and J are TRBV5-1 and TRBJ1-2; D perhaps matches TRBD1 (5 bases). Looked up from germline, CDR1 is SGHRS and CDR2 is YFSETQ. V shed 2 bases and J shed 5 bases, with 10 bases lying between them. The CDR3 is 13 residues long. This CDR3 is CASSLQETYGYTF. The CDR3 region has the DNA TGCGCCAGCAGCTTACAGGAAACTTATGGCTACACCTTC. Combining the CDR3 with reference TRBV5-1 and TRBJ1-2 gives the whole variable domain KAGVTQTPRYLIKTRGQQVTLSCSPISGHRSVSWYQQTPGQGLQFLFEYFSETQRNKGNFPGRFSGRQFSNSRSEMNVSTLELGDSALYLCASSLQETYGYTFGSGTRLTVV.

This clonotype was observed a few times. The chain has TRBV3-1 and TRBJ2-3; 7 bases are a match to TRBD1. Germline CDR1 reads LGHDT; CDR2 reads YNNKEL (reference sequence). J was trimmed by 2 bases and V by 5 bases; bases with no gene match: 7. The CDR3 sequence is 15 residues long. The CDR3 reads CASSAFDRVTDTQYF. The DNA for the CDR3 is TGTGCCAGCAGCGCTTTTGACAGGGTCACAGATACGCAGTATTTT.

The rearrangement uses TRBV7-6 and TRBJ2-7; D uncertain. V was clipped by 3 bases and J by 4 bases, with 10 bases between them. The CDR3 is made up of 13 amino acids. The germline gives CDR1 SGHVS, CDR2 FNYEAQ. CDR3 in DNA: TGTGCCAGCAGCTTCGGTCAGGAGTACGAGCAGTACTTC. Amino acid sequence: CASSFGQEYEQYF.

At least ten counts were recorded for this clonotype. CDR3 protein: CASTPSGPAYNEQFF. The CDR3 nucleotides read TGTGCCAGCACCCCTTCGGGGCCCGCTTACAATGAGCAGTTCTTC. The rearrangement uses TRBV12-3 or TRBV12-4 and TRBJ2-1; D tentatively reads TRBD1 or TRBD2 (5 bases each). Trimming left V 7 bases short and J 4 bases short, with 17 bases between. The CDR3 runs to 15 residues.

Ten or more counts support this clonotype. The rearrangement uses TRBV6-5 and TRBJ1-1; D call uncertain. The CDR3 contains 13 residues. From germline, CDR1 is MNHEY and CDR2 SVGAGI. The V gene lost 2 bases and the J gene lost 1 base, with 5 bases spanning the gap. CDR3 in DNA: TGTGCCAGCAGTTACACGGAGAACACTGAAGCTTTCTTT. Translated: CASSYTENTEAFF.

Remarks on this clonotype: This clone may be a read error of a much larger clone one base away. The V and J genes are TRBV12-3 or TRBV12-4 and TRBJ1-1; maybe TRBD1 (6 bases). V lost 6 bases and J lost 6, with 11 bases in between. CDR3 length: 12 residues. CDR3 sequence: CASSTGRAEAFF. The CDR3 DNA sequence: TGTGCCAGCAGCACAGGGCGGGCTGAAGCTTTCTTT.

This clonotype was picked up a small number of times. V gene TRBV29-1 combines with J gene TRBJ2-3, with D possibly being TRBD1 (5 bases). V dropped 4 bases and J dropped 5 bases, with 19 bases sitting between them. CDR1 and CDR2 from the germline V gene are SQVTM and ANQGSEA. The CDR3 spans 15 residues. The DNA for the CDR3 is TGCAGCGTTGTGGAGTTGAGTGACAGTCGAGATACGCAGTATTTT. Translation: CSVVELSDSRDTQYF.

This clonotype was recorded a few times. The CDR3 is CASSTYTRTSSGNTIYF. Written as DNA, the CDR3 is TGTGCCAGCAGCACATACACAAGGACAAGCTCTGGAAACACCATATATTTT. The chain carries TRBV5-6 and TRBJ1-3, with D perhaps matching TRBD1 (5 bases). This CDR3 has 17 amino acids. Trimming stripped 4 bases from V and 0 bases from J, with 17 bases between. CDR1 and CDR2 from the germline V gene are SGHDT and YYEEEE.

This clonotype was counted at least ten times. The J gene is TRBJ1-2, the V gene TRBV11-2; D might be TRBD1 (6 bases). The germline gives CDR1 SGHAT, CDR2 FQNNGV. This CDR3 has 19 residues. V lost 2 bases, J lost 0 bases, and 22 bases lay in between. The CDR3, as DNA: TGTGCCAGCAGCTTAAGGGGGGCCTTGGGGCACCTTACTAACTATGGCTACACCTTC. Protein sequence: CASSLRGALGHLTNYGYTF.

The rearrangement links TRBV24-1 to TRBJ1-5; 12 bases fit TRBD1. CDR3 length: 16 amino acids. The trim removed 3 bases at V and 6 bases at J, leaving 5 bases unmatched. Germline assignment: CDR1 KGHDR and CDR2 SFDVKD. CDR3: CATSDGTGGKGQPQHF. The DNA for the CDR3 is TGTGCCACCAGTGATGGGACAGGGGGCAAGGGTCAGCCCCAGCATTTT.

This clonotype was picked up a small number of times. J is TRBJ2-3 and V is TRBV5-1; 9 bases are a match to TRBD1. Germline V lookup: CDR1 SGHRS, CDR2 YFSETQ. Unmatched junction bases numbered 4, after V lost 1 base and J lost 1 base. The CDR3 has 16 residues. The CDR3 sequence: CASSLWTGVGTDTQYF. In DNA, the CDR3 is TGCGCCAGCAGCTTGTGGACAGGGGTGGGCACAGATACGCAGTATTTT.

Many counts were recorded for this clonotype. J is TRBJ2-7 and V is TRBV11-2; unclear D gene. V lost 1 base and J 9 bases, leaving 7 bases between the germline ends. The germline V gene encodes CDR1 SGHAT and CDR2 FQNNGV. The CDR3 sequence is 11 residues long. CDR3 nucleotide sequence: TGTGCCAGCAGCTTAGGAGTTGGGCAGTACTTC. Its protein product is CASSLGVGQYF.

In its sample, this clonotype was seen many times. The rearrangement uses TRBV30 and TRBJ2-1, with 7 bases identical to TRBD2. This CDR3 is 13 amino acids long. The germline gives CDR1 GTSNPN, CDR2 SVGIG (reference sequence). Trimming took 5 bases from V and 2 from J; bases not matched to a gene: 3. The CDR3 DNA sequence: TGTGCCTGGGGGGGGGACCCCTACAATGAGCAGTTCTTC. This sequence encodes CAWGGDPYNEQFF.